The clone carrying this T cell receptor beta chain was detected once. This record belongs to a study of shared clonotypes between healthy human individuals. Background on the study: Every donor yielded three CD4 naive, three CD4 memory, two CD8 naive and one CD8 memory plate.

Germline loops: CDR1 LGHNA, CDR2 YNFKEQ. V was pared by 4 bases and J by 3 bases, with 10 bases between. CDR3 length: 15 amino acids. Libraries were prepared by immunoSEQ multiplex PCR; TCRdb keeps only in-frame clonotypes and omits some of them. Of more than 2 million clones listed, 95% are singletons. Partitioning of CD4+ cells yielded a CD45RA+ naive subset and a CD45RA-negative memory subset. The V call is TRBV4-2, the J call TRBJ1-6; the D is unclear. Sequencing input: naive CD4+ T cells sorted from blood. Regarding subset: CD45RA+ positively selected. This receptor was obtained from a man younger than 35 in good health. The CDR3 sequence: CASSLPTLYNSPLHF. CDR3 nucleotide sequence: TGTGCCAGCAGCCTCCCGACCCTCTATAATTCACCCCTCCACTTT.